These 17 T cell receptor beta chains originate from one sample sequenced in a study of blood T cells in healthy people across ages. The authors ran a second PCR of about 7 to 11 cycles using a sample-barcoded 5' primer and a J-beta primer mix. A single record per CDR3 protein comes from TCRdb applying MiXCR to the 5' RACE reads. The table records roughly 1,500,000 distinct CDR3 sequences, roughly 32% of them present only once. The sample taken for sequencing was blood. These receptors all come from a woman in her thirties in good health.

The gene calls are TRBV28 and TRBJ2-7; the D gene is possibly TRBD2 (6 bases). Germline V gene lookup returns CDR1 MDHEN and CDR2 SYDVKM. Trimming shortened V by 4 bases and J by 6 bases, and 10 bases separated the two germline ends. The CDR3 runs 12 residues. For the CDR3, the DNA is TGTGCCAGCAGTTGGGGGGACGGCGAGCAGTACTTC. It is translated as CASSWGDGEQYF. Drawing the rest from reference TRBV28 and TRBJ2-7, the complete variable domain is DVKVTQSSRYLVKRTGEKVFLECVQDMDHENMFWYRQDPGLGLRLIYFSYDVKMKEKGDIPEGYSVSREKKERFSLILESASTNQTSMYLCASSWGDGEQYFGPGTRLTVT.

This clonotype was detected only once. This may stem from a read error, because a much larger clone lies one nucleotide away. The chain combines TRBV7-3 with TRBJ2-3; no definite D call. Germline V gene lookup returns CDR1 SGHTA and CDR2 FQGTGA. Trimming pared 4 bases from V and 8 bases from J, leaving 16 bases between. The CDR3 is 14 amino acids. The CDR3 loop reads CASSSPIPDSTQYF. In DNA form, the CDR3 reads TGTGCCAGCAGCTCCCCCATTCCCGATTCTACGCAGTATTTT.

The chain combines TRBV7-3 with TRBJ2-1, with D possibly matching TRBD2 (5 bases). The CDR3 covers 15 residues. Germline loops: CDR1 SGHTA, CDR2 FQGTGA. Trimming took off 0 bases at V and 5 bases at J, with 11 bases between the two ends. CDR3 bases: TGTGCCAGCAGCTTAACCAGCGGTTTCAACAATGAGCAGTTCTTC. This codes for CASSLTSGFNNEQFF. The full variable domain, rest sourced from reference TRBV7-3 and TRBJ2-1, is GAGVSQTPSNKVTEKGKYVELRCDPISGHTALYWYRQSLGQGPEFLIYFQGTGAADDSGLPNDRFFAVRPEGSVSTLKIQRTERGDSAVYLCASSLTSGFNNEQFFGPGTRLTVL.

This clonotype was observed a handful of times. CDR3 nucleotide sequence: TGTGCCAGCAGCTCGCTCGACCGGGACTACCGCCAAGAGACCCAGTACTTC. Its translation: CASSSLDRDYRQETQYF. The chain links TRBV7-2 to TRBJ2-5; 7 bases are a match to TRBD2. Germline V lookup: CDR1 SGHTA, CDR2 FQGNSA. V dropped 4 bases and J dropped 1; count of bases not matched to a gene: 12. The CDR3 runs 17 residues.

Only a few counts were recorded for this clonotype. This sequence joins TRBV5-1 and TRBJ1-1; 9 positions agree with TRBD1. Trimming took 0 bases from V and 4 from J; bases not matched to a gene: 16. Germline assignment: CDR1 SGHRS and CDR2 YFSETQ. This CDR3 contains 19 residues. The CDR3 coding sequence is TGCGCCAGCAGCTTGGCCGACAGGGGGAGAGGGACAACGGGCACTGAAGCTTTCTTT. It translates to CASSLADRGRGTTGTEAFF. Based on the CDR3 plus reference TRBV5-1 and TRBJ1-1, the full variable domain is KAGVTQTPRYLIKTRGQQVTLSCSPISGHRSVSWYQQTPGQGLQFLFEYFSETQRNKGNFPGRFSGRQFSNSRSEMNVSTLELGDSALYLCASSLADRGRGTTGTEAFFGQGTRLTVV.

This clonotype was seen more than once but under ten times. The rearrangement links TRBV3-1 to TRBJ2-7; D may be TRBD2 (5 bases). V dropped 1 base and J dropped 6 bases, with 7 bases sitting between them. CDR3 length equals 12 residues. Germline V gene sequence: CDR1 LGHDT, CDR2 YNNKEL (reference sequence). DNA of the CDR3: TGTGCCAGCAGCCAAGTCGGGATCGAGCAGTACTTC. It is translated as CASSQVGIEQYF.

The chain joins TRBV28 to TRBJ2-6; weak D call: TRBD2 (5 bases). V lost 5 bases to trimming and J lost 0 bases, with 11 bases between them. CDR3 size: 16 residues. From germline, CDR1 is MDHEN and CDR2 SYDVKM. The CDR3 protein is CASSLAGSSGANVLTF. For the CDR3, the DNA is TGTGCCAGCAGTCTCGCGGGTAGCTCTGGGGCCAACGTCCTGACTTTC.

This clonotype was seen a handful of times. The chain recombines TRBV15 with TRBJ1-2; 7 nucleotides agree with TRBD1. The CDR3 has 15 residues. Unmatched junction bases numbered 4, after V lost 1 base and J lost 2 bases. Germline V gene sequence: CDR1 LNHNV, CDR2 YYDKDF (reference sequence). The CDR3 DNA follows: TGTGCCACCAGCAGAGGACAGGGTCAAAACTATGGCTACACCTTC. It encodes CATSRGQGQNYGYTF. Looking up the rest from reference TRBV15 and TRBJ1-2 gives the full variable domain: DAMVIQNPRYQVTQFGKPVTLSCSQTLNHNVMYWYQQKSSQAPKLLFHYYDKDFNNEADTPDNFQSRRPNTSFCFLDIRSPGLGDTAMYLCATSRGQGQNYGYTFGSGTRLTVV.

This clonotype was seen many times. The V and J genes are TRBV7-2 and TRBJ2-7; TRBD1 might be the D (6 bases). CDR1 and CDR2 (germline): SGHTA, FQGNSA. The CDR3 consists of 15 residues. V lost 1 base and J lost 0, with 10 bases in between. CDR3 sequence reads: CASSLVGASSYEQYF. Written as DNA, the CDR3 is TGTGCCAGCAGCTTAGTGGGGGCCAGCTCCTACGAGCAGTACTTC.

This clonotype was counted between two and nine times. The chain couples TRBV4-2 to TRBJ2-7; D unclear. The V end was cut by 0 bases, the J end by 0 bases, with 12 bases between. The germline V gene has CDR1 LGHNA and CDR2 YNFKEQ. The CDR3 extends over 16 amino acids. CDR3 nucleotides: TGTGCCAGCAGCCAAGAGGCCGGAAACCCCTCCTACGAGCAGTACTTC. This sequence encodes CASSQEAGNPSYEQYF.

This clonotype was seen a handful of times. CDR3 coding DNA: TGCAGTTGTAGCACGGGAGGGTACAATGAGCAGTTCTTC. It codes for CSCSTGGYNEQFF. The chain employs TRBV20-1 and TRBJ2-1, with 8 bases aligning to TRBD2. J gave up 4 bases and V 8 bases, and 7 bases lay outside the gene matches. The CDR3 contains 13 residues. Germline CDR1 and CDR2: DFQATT and SNEGSKA (reference sequence).

This clonotype was found many times. The chain links TRBV14 to TRBJ2-7, with 10 nucleotides matching TRBD2. The CDR3 spans 14 residues. Germline V lookup: CDR1 SGHDN, CDR2 FVKESK. V lost 1 base and J lost 5; bases outside the gene matches: 2. The CDR3 coding sequence is TGTGCCAGCAGCCAAGGCCTAGCGGGGGACGAGCAGTACTTC. Translation gives CASSQGLAGDEQYF.

The rearrangement uses TRBV5-1 and TRBJ2-1; TRBD2 matches at 8 bases. The CDR3 extends over 15 amino acids. Trimming took 4 bases from V and 8 from J; bases not matched to a gene: 11. Per the germline V gene, CDR1 is SGHRS and CDR2 is YFSETQ. The CDR3: CASSTGLAAHDEQFF. The CDR3 nucleotides are TGCGCCAGCAGCACCGGACTAGCTGCCCACGATGAGCAGTTCTTC.

This clonotype showed up just a few times. The J gene is TRBJ2-1, the V gene TRBV7-7; possibly TRBD1 for D (6 bases). Germline CDR1 is SSHAT and CDR2 is FNYEAQ (reference sequence). With 0 bases removed from V and 9 bases from J, the gap between germline ends came to 9 bases. The CDR3 loop spans 13 amino acids. CDR3 amino acids: CASSLAGTSEQFF. The CDR3 nucleotides are TGTGCCAGCAGCTTAGCGGGGACATCTGAGCAGTTCTTC.

This clonotype showed up just a few times. The gene calls are TRBV5-1 and TRBJ2-3, with D tentatively TRBD1 (5 bases). CDR1 is SGHRS, CDR2 YFSETQ, per germline. The CDR3 spans 15 residues. The V end was cut by 3 bases, the J end by 0 bases, with 11 bases between. CDR3: CASSWRTPSTDTQYF. CDR3 bases: TGCGCCAGCAGCTGGCGGACACCTAGCACAGATACGCAGTATTTT.

The chain uses TRBV6-2 or TRBV6-3 and TRBJ2-7; D remains ambiguous. Germline CDR1 MNHEY, CDR2 SVGEGT. Deletions cut 2 bases from V and 3 bases from J, with 8 bases between. CDR3 size: 13 residues. The chain's CDR3 is CASSYGLIYEQYF. The DNA for the CDR3 is TGTGCCAGCAGTTACGGGCTGATCTACGAGCAGTACTTC.

This clonotype was seen more than once but under ten times. The V and J genes are TRBV30 and TRBJ2-4; D remains unclear. With 1 base removed from V and 0 bases from J, the gap between germline ends came to 10 bases. In germline, CDR1 is GTSNPN, CDR2 SVGIG (reference sequence). The CDR3 spans 15 residues. This CDR3 is CAWSAPNLAKNIQYF. The CDR3 DNA reads as TGTGCCTGGAGTGCCCCCAACCTAGCCAAAAACATTCAGTACTTC.